Listed here are 5 T cell receptor beta chains from one sample, sequenced in a study of T cell responses to AZD1222 COVID-19 vaccine. Assay used: immunoSEQ multiplex PCR; TCRdb lists only in-frame clones, some missing. The data show about 42,000 clones, about 91% seen once. Sequenced material: peripheral blood, taken 28 days after the second AZD1222 dose. All receptors come from an adult who received the AZD1222 COVID-19 vaccine.

V is TRBV14 and J is TRBJ2-1; D possibly corresponds to TRBD2 (6 bases). Trimming cost V 7 bases and J 4 bases, with 14 bases left between them. CDR3 length: 14 residues. Germline V gives CDR1 SGHDN, CDR2 FVKESK. The CDR3 region has the DNA TGTGCCAGCAAACAGGCCGGGGGATACAATGAGCAGTTCTTC. This codes for CASKQAGGYNEQFF.

V gene TRBV27 combines with J gene TRBJ1-4; D is unclear. Germline CDR1 is MNHEY and CDR2 is SMNVEV (reference sequence). Deletions cut 5 bases from V and 11 bases from J, with 21 bases between. The CDR3 is made up of 15 amino acids. This CDR3 is CASSLGQAGSRKLFF. The CDR3 DNA sequence: TGTGCCAGCAGTCTGGGCCAAGCGGGGTCGCGGAAACTGTTTTTT.

This chain connects TRBV7-2 to TRBJ2-3; 12 bases line up with TRBD2. J lost 6 bases, V lost 5 bases, and 9 bases had no gene match. Germline V CDR1 and CDR2: SGHTA, FQGNSA. There are 16 residues in the CDR3. The CDR3 sequence is CASSINLAGGPDTQYF. The CDR3 coding sequence is TGTGCCAGCAGCATAAATCTAGCGGGAGGGCCGGATACGCAGTATTTT.

This sequence joins TRBV5-1 and TRBJ2-7, with TRBD1 identical over 9 bases. The ends lost 6 bases at V and 8 bases at J; junction bases unmatched: 9. CDR1 is SGHRS and CDR2 is YFSETQ in the germline V gene. CDR3 size: 13 residues. This CDR3 reads CASTLTGGAKQYF. The CDR3, as DNA: TGCGCCAGCACACTAACAGGGGGCGCGAAGCAGTACTTC.

This clone was found a few times. The chain links TRBV3-1 (or the pseudogene TRBV3-2) to TRBJ1-2, with D unclear. The CDR3 totals 16 residues. Per germline, CDR1 LGHDT and CDR2 YNNKEL (reference sequence). The V end lost 0 bases, the J end lost 5 bases, and 16 bases lay between the germline ends. The CDR3 sequence is CASSQDANPSRYGYTF. In nucleotides, the CDR3 is TGTGCCAGCAGCCAAGACGCCAACCCCAGCAGATATGGCTACACCTTC.